Following are 28 T cell receptor beta chains from one sample sequenced in a study of T cell responses to AZD1222 COVID-19 vaccine (dated by TCRdb to the early 2020s). The intended sense of this specimen's time point label: about 28 days (+/-7) after the second vaccine dose. The library was obtained by the immunoSEQ multiplex PCR assay. TCRdb provides this immuneACCESS table in a form limited to in-frame rearrangements. Some clones are lacking; in checked studies, under half of them reflect an unresolved V gene, and why the rest are absent is not known. Across this sample there are approximately 88,000 clones, with 90% seen only once. Around 5.8% of the sample goes to the ten largest clones. Sequencing used peripheral blood, obtained 28 days after the second AZD1222 dose. All receptors derive from an adult who received the AZD1222 COVID-19 vaccine.

The rearrangement links TRBV7-2 to TRBJ2-7, with a weak D call TRBD2 (5 bases). Germline V gene lookup returns CDR1 SGHTA and CDR2 FQGNSA. V was trimmed by 0 bases and J by 1 base, leaving 10 bases between them. The CDR3 runs 15 residues. The CDR3 protein is CASSLAVGVSYEQYF. The CDR3 DNA sequence: TGTGCCAGCAGCTTAGCCGTCGGGGTTTCCTACGAGCAGTACTTC.

This clone was detected only a few times. This chain connects TRBV7-3 to TRBJ2-7, with a possible D match to TRBD1 (5 bases). Germline CDR1 SGHTA, CDR2 FQGTGA. The CDR3 sequence is 12 residues long. Trimming took 5 bases from V and 3 from J, leaving 8 bases between them. CDR3 sequence reads: CASSPGHYEQYF. DNA of the CDR3: TGTGCCAGCAGCCCCGGACACTACGAGCAGTACTTC. The whole variable domain, filled in from reference TRBV7-3 and TRBJ2-7, reads GAGVSQTPSNKVTEKGKYVELRCDPISGHTALYWYRQSLGQGPEFLIYFQGTGAADDSGLPNDRFFAVRPEGSVSTLKIQRTERGDSAVYLCASSPGHYEQYFGPGTRLTVT.

This sequence joins TRBV4-3 and TRBJ1-6; maybe TRBD1 (6 bases). This CDR3 has 15 residues. CDR1 and CDR2 (germline): LGHNA, YSLEER. V lost 4 bases, J lost 9 bases, and 16 bases lay in between. CDR3 sequence reads: CASSLQTGLSSPLHF. The CDR3, as DNA: TGCGCCAGCAGCCTCCAGACAGGCCTAAGTTCACCCCTCCACTTT.

The gene calls are TRBV11-2 and TRBJ1-5, with D perhaps TRBD1 (5 bases). Trimming pared 1 base from V and 5 bases from J, leaving 12 bases between. Germline assignment: CDR1 SGHAT and CDR2 FQNNGV. CDR3 length: 15 residues. The chain's CDR3 is CASSLGAGQYQPQHF. The CDR3 bases are TGTGCCAGCAGCTTAGGTGCAGGACAATATCAGCCCCAGCATTTT. Drawing the rest from reference TRBV11-2 and TRBJ1-5, the complete variable domain is EAGVAQSPRYKIIEKRQSVAFWCNPISGHATLYWYQQILGQGPKLLIQFQNNGVVDDSQLPKDRFSAERLKGVDSTLKIQPAKLEDSAVYLCASSLGAGQYQPQHFGDGTRLSIL.

This clone has only a few counts. The J gene is TRBJ1-4, the V gene TRBV12-2. TRBV12-2 is given as a pseudogene. This CDR3 region has 15 residues. The CDR3 reads CASRLAQQKNEKLFF. The CDR3 nucleotides read TGTGCAAGTCGCTTAGCGCAGCAAAAAAATGAAAAACTGTTTTTT.

J is TRBJ2-5 and V is TRBV5-6; D might be TRBD1 (6 bases). The CDR3 runs to 13 residues. Germline CDR1 reads SGHDT; CDR2 reads YYEEEE. V gave up 4 bases and J gave up 4 bases, with 11 bases separating them. The CDR3 region has the DNA TGTGCCAGCAGCCCGGACAGTGCAGAGACCCAGTACTTC. It specifies CASSPDSAETQYF.

The rearrangement links TRBV19 to TRBJ2-3; 9 nucleotides align to TRBD2. V shed 7 bases and J 3 bases; nucleotides not matched to a gene: 8. CDR1 is LNHDA and CDR2 is SQIVND in the germline V gene (reference sequence). There are 15 residues in the CDR3. The CDR3 spells CASTISGGGTDTQYF. CDR3 bases: TGTGCCAGTACCATTAGCGGGGGTGGGACAGATACGCAGTATTTT.

This clone occurred once. V is TRBV7-8 and J is TRBJ2-3; D is possibly TRBD1 or TRBD2 (6 bases each). The CDR3 totals 16 residues. V gave up 1 base and J gave up 2 bases, with 13 bases separating them. CDR1 is SGHVS, CDR2 FQNEAQ, per germline. The chain's CDR3 is CASSLGRGRDTDTQYF. As DNA, the CDR3 is TGTGCCAGCAGCTTAGGCCGGGGGCGAGACACAGATACGCAGTATTTT. The full variable domain, rest sourced from reference TRBV7-8 and TRBJ2-3, is GAGVSQSPRYKVAKRGQDVALRCDPISGHVSLFWYQQALGQGPEFLTYFQNEAQLDKSGLPSDRFFAERPEGSVSTLKIQRTQQEDSAVYLCASSLGRGRDTDTQYFGPGTRLTVL.

The chain is built from TRBV27 and TRBJ2-6; 9 bases are shared with TRBD2. The germline CDR1 and CDR2 sequences are MNHEY and SMNVEV (reference sequence). This CDR3 spans 21 amino acids. V shed 4 bases, J shed 0 bases, and the junction held 16 bases outside the gene matches. The CDR3 nucleotides read TGTGCCAGCAGTTCCCCCCCCCGCGGGGGGGCCCAAAGCTCTGGGGCCAACGTCCTGACTTTC. As protein: CASSSPPRGGAQSSGANVLTF.

CDR3 in amino acids: CASSAAGTGAYEQYF. Written as DNA, the CDR3 is TGTGCCAGCAGTGCAGCCGGGACAGGGGCCTACGAGCAGTACTTC. The chain has TRBV6-1 and TRBJ2-7; 10 bases fit TRBD1. The trim removed 4 bases at V and 2 bases at J, leaving 5 bases unmatched. The germline V gene has CDR1 MNHNS and CDR2 SASEGT. The CDR3 spans 15 residues.

The chain is built from TRBV3-1 (or the pseudogene TRBV3-2) and TRBJ1-6; a weak D match, TRBD1 (6 bases). Looked up from germline, CDR1 is LGHDT and CDR2 is YNNKEL (reference sequence). Trimming left V 1 base short and J 8 bases short, with 15 bases between. The CDR3 is 16 amino acids. DNA for the CDR3: TGTGCCAGCAGCCAAGTGCAGGGGTCAGGAGATTCACCCCTCCACTTT. This gives the protein CASSQVQGSGDSPLHF.

The chain combines TRBV7-9 with TRBJ1-5; D is unclear. Germline V gene data show CDR1 as SEHNR and CDR2 as FQNEAQ (reference sequence). This CDR3 region has 15 residues. V dropped 0 bases and J dropped 4 bases, with 10 bases sitting between them. The CDR3 reads CASSLALGGNQPQHF. Written as DNA, the CDR3 is TGTGCCAGCAGCTTAGCGCTCGGCGGGAATCAGCCCCAGCATTTT.

The chain couples TRBV28 to TRBJ1-4; 10 nucleotides align to TRBD1. This CDR3 is built from 15 residues. V shed 2 bases, J shed 5 bases, and the junction held 2 bases outside the gene matches. CDR1 MDHEN and CDR2 SYDVKM come from the germline V gene. CDR3 nucleotide sequence: TGTGCCAGCAGTTTACGGACAGGGGGGAATGAAAAACTGTTTTTT. It translates to CASSLRTGGNEKLFF.

The gene calls are TRBV19 and TRBJ1-1; D is unclear. V shed 3 bases and J shed 1 base, with 9 bases lying between them. In germline, CDR1 is LNHDA, CDR2 SQIVND (reference sequence). The CDR3 is made up of 14 amino acids. The CDR3 here is CASSMRVGNTEAFF. Written as DNA, the CDR3 is TGTGCCAGTAGTATGCGGGTGGGGAACACTGAAGCTTTCTTT. Variable domain in full (rest from reference TRBV19 and TRBJ1-1): DGGITQSPKYLFRKEGQNVTLSCEQNLNHDAMYWYRQDPGQGLRLIYYSQIVNDFQKGDIAEGYSVSREKKESFPLTVTSAQKNPTAFYLCASSMRVGNTEAFFGQGTRLTVV.

The sample holds a few counts of this clone. V gene TRBV5-1 combines with J gene TRBJ1-5; D is uncertain. This CDR3 region has 15 residues. Trimming took off 0 bases at V and 3 bases at J, with 10 bases between the two ends. Germline values: CDR1 SGHRS, CDR2 YFSETQ. The CDR3 sequence: CASSLDPWVNQPQHF. Written as DNA, the CDR3 is TGCGCCAGCAGCTTGGATCCGTGGGTCAATCAGCCCCAGCATTTT.

This chain uses TRBV10-3 with TRBJ2-2; D uncertain. CDR1 ENHRY and CDR2 SYGVKD come from the germline V gene. The CDR3 contains 13 residues. The V gene lost 6 bases and the J gene lost 4 bases, with 9 bases spanning the gap. The CDR3 here is CAISRSGTGELFF. The CDR3 DNA is TGTGCCATCAGCCGGTCCGGCACCGGGGAGCTGTTTTTT.

V and J are TRBV6-5 and TRBJ1-2; D perhaps matches TRBD1 (5 bases). The CDR3 runs to 15 residues. V was clipped by 2 bases and J by 1 base, with 11 bases between them. Germline values: CDR1 MNHEY, CDR2 SVGAGI. In DNA, the CDR3 is TGTGCCAGCAGTTACCAGCCGACAGATAACTATGGCTACACCTTC. Translating it yields CASSYQPTDNYGYTF.

This rearrangement joins TRBV11-3 to TRBJ2-7; D call uncertain. Germline CDR1 and CDR2: SGHNT and YENEEA. The CDR3 spans 14 residues. The V and J ends lost 1 base and 0 bases respectively, with 7 bases between them. DNA for the CDR3: TGTGCCAGCAGCTTAGTGGCTAGCTCCTACGAGCAGTACTTC. Residues: CASSLVASSYEQYF. The variable domain in full, completed from reference TRBV11-3 and TRBJ2-7, reads EAGVVQSPRYKIIEKKQPVAFWCNPISGHNTLYWYLQNLGQGPELLIRYENEEAVDDSQLPKDRFSAERLKGVDSTLKIQPAELGDSAVYLCASSLVASSYEQYFGPGTRLTVT.

This chain joins TRBV2 and TRBJ1-2; D is unresolved. Germline CDR1 is SNHLY and CDR2 is FYNNEI. This CDR3 is built from 11 residues. The V end lost 6 bases, the J end lost 5 bases, and 7 bases lay between the germline ends. CDR3 sequence: CASRTLYGYTF. DNA of the CDR3: TGTGCCAGCAGGACACTGTATGGCTACACCTTC.

V is TRBV21-1 and J is TRBJ1-1. TRBV21-1 represents a pseudogene. CDR3 size: 15 residues. The CDR3 here is CASSKADGLNTEAFF. CDR3 DNA: TGTGCCAGCAGCAAAGCCGACGGTCTAAACACTGAAGCTTTCTTT.

V is TRBV7-4 and J is TRBJ1-5; D gene uncertain. The V gene's germline CDR1 is SGHVT and CDR2 SQSDAQ. Between the trimmed V and J ends, which lost 7 bases and 2 bases, there was a span of 12 bases. CDR3 size: 14 residues. The CDR3 DNA is TGTGCCAGCACAACATTAAGGGGCAATCAGCCCCAGCATTTT. It yields the protein CASTTLRGNQPQHF.

V is TRBV7-9 and J is TRBJ2-3, with D perhaps matching TRBD1 or TRBD2 (5 bases each). Germline V gene lookup returns CDR1 SEHNR and CDR2 FQNEAQ (reference sequence). The germline V and J ends were trimmed by 4 bases and 2 bases, with 7 bases remaining between them. The CDR3 length is 13 residues. CDR3 amino acids: CASSSGPTDTQYF. The CDR3, as DNA: TGTGCCAGCAGCTCGGGACCCACAGATACGCAGTATTTT.

The rearrangement uses TRBV6-2 or TRBV6-3 and TRBJ1-1, with TRBD1 matching 9 bases. This CDR3 region has 18 residues. Germline CDR1 and CDR2: MNHEY and SVGEGT. Trimming took 2 bases from V and 1 from J; bases not matched to a gene: 11. The CDR3 coding sequence is TGTGCCAGCAGTTACATAGGGGGACAGGGTCCCGCGAACACTGAAGCTTTCTTT. Its translation is CASSYIGGQGPANTEAFF.

The chain uses TRBV11-3 and TRBJ2-3; D possibly uses TRBD1 or TRBD2 (7 bases each). V was clipped by 5 bases and J by 1 base, with 19 bases between them. CDR3 length: 17 amino acids. The germline V gene encodes CDR1 SGHNT and CDR2 YENEEA. The CDR3 is CASSQSPRGGGTDTQYF. The CDR3 DNA is TGTGCCAGCAGCCAATCCCCCAGGGGGGGAGGCACAGATACGCAGTATTTT.

This clone was seen a single time. This chain links TRBV3-1 (or the pseudogene TRBV3-2) with TRBJ1-6; tentative D call: TRBD1 (5 bases). The ends were cut back, 1 base at V and 0 bases at J, with 13 bases in the middle. Germline V CDR1 and CDR2: LGHDT, YNNKEL (reference sequence). The CDR3 extends over 18 amino acids. The CDR3 spells CASSQVAGGSSYNSPLHF. CDR3 nucleotide sequence: TGTGCCAGCAGCCAAGTGGCCGGGGGAAGCTCCTATAATTCACCCCTCCACTTT.

The chain carries TRBV19 and TRBJ2-2; no definite D call. The V gene lost 6 bases and the J gene lost 7 bases, with 18 bases spanning the gap. The CDR3 has 15 residues. CDR1 is LNHDA and CDR2 is SQIVND in the germline V gene (reference sequence). CDR3 coding DNA: TGTGCCAGTAGCCGATTTGGGGATTACGGCGGGGAGCTGTTTTTT. Translating it yields CASSRFGDYGGELFF.

This rearrangement joins TRBV5-4 to TRBJ1-2; 8 nucleotides match TRBD1. Trimming took 2 bases from V and 7 from J; bases not matched to a gene: 4. CDR3 size: 13 residues. CDR1 and CDR2 from the germline V gene are SGHNT and YYREEE (reference sequence). The CDR3 spells CASSFTGGRGYTF. The CDR3 bases are TGTGCCAGCAGCTTCACAGGGGGACGTGGCTACACCTTC.

V and J are TRBV5-5 and TRBJ2-7; D gene ambiguous. CDR3 length equals 12 residues. V lost 1 base and J 6 bases, leaving 8 bases between the germline ends. In germline, CDR1 is SGHKS, CDR2 YYEKEE (reference sequence). As DNA, the CDR3 is TGTGCCAGCAGCTTGAATCTTTTCGAGCAGTACTTC. As protein: CASSLNLFEQYF. Full variable domain (rest looked up from reference TRBV5-5 and TRBJ2-7): DAGVTQSPTHLIKTRGQQVTLRCSPISGHKSVSWYQQVLGQGPQFIFQYYEKEERGRGNFPDRFSARQFPNYSSELNVNALLLGDSALYLCASSLNLFEQYFGPGTRLTVT.